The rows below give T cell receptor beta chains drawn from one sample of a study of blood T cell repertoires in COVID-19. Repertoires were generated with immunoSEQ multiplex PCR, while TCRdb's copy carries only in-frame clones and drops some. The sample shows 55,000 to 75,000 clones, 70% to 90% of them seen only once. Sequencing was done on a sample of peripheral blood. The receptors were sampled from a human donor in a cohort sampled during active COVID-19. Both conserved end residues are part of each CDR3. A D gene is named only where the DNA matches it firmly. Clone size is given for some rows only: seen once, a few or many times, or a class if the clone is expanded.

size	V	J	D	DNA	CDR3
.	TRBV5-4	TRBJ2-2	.	TGTGCCAACACGGACAGCACCGGGGAGCTGTTTTTT	CANTDSTGELFF
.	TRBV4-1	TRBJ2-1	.	TGCGCCAGCAGCCAGCCGGGATACAATGAGCAGTTCTTC	CASSQPGYNEQFF
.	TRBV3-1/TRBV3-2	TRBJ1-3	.	TGTGCCAGCAGTCGGGGAGTAAACACCATATATTTT	CASSRGVNTIYF
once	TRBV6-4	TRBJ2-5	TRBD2	TGTGCCAGCAGTGACCTTCCGGGACTAGCGGGAGCGGCGGGAGGAGAGACCCAGTACTTC	CASSDLPGLAGAAGGETQYF
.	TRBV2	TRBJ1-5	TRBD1	TGTGCCAGCAGTGTGGCAGGGGGAAATCAGCCCCAGCATTTT	CASSVAGGNQPQHF
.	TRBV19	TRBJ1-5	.	TGTGCCAGTAGTATCACGGAGTATAGCAATCAGCCCCAGCATTTT	CASSITEYSNQPQHF
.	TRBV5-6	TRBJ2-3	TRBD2	TGTGCCAGCAGCTTGGCCGGCGGGGGGACTCTCACAGATACGCAGTATTTT	CASSLAGGGTLTDTQYF
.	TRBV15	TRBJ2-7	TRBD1	TGTGCCACCAGCAGAGAAACAGGGGGCTACGAGCAGTACTTC	CATSRETGGYEQYF
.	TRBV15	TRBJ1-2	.	TGTGCCACCAGCAGAGACCGGGACTATGGCTACACCTTC	CATSRDRDYGYTF
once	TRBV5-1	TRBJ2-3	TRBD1	TGCGCCAGCAGCTTGGTACAGGGGACCACCTTTATCCAGTATTTT	CASSLVQGTTFIQYF
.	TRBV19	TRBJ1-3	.	TGTGCCAGTAGTATAACAGACTACTCTGGAAACACCATATATTTT	CASSITDYSGNTIYF
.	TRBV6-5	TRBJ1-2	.	TGTGCCACCACAGGTCAGGGTTGGAACTATGGCTACACCTTC	CATTGQGWNYGYTF
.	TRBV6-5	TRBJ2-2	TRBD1	TGTGCCAGCAGGCCAGACAGGGTAACCGGGGAGCTGTTTTTT	CASRPDRVTGELFF
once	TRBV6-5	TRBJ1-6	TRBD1	TGTGCCAGCAGTCTCGGACAGGGGGATTCACCCCTCCACTTT	CASSLGQGDSPLHF
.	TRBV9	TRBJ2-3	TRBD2	TGTGCCAGCTCTGCGGGAGGGGACACAGATACGCAGTATTTT	CASSAGGDTDTQYF
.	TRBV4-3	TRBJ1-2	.	TGCGCCAGCAGCCAAGATTTCGTATCAGGTTCCATCGACACCTTC	CASSQDFVSGSIDTF
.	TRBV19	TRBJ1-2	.	TGTGCCAGTAGTATTGTGTTAGCTAACTATGGCTACACCTTC	CASSIVLANYGYTF
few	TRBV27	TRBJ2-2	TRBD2	TGTGCCAGCCACCTAGCGGGGTACGCGAACACCGGGGAGCTGTTTTTT	CASHLAGYANTGELFF
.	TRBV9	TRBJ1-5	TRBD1	TGTGCCAGCAGCGGACAGGGCTCGTACCAGCCCCAGCATTTT	CASSGQGSYQPQHF
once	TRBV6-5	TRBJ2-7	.	TGTGCCAGCAGCCATGCACAGGGCCGGTACGAGCAGTACTTC	CASSHAQGRYEQYF
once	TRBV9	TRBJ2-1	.	TGTGCCAGCAGCGTAAGGGGGTCGAAATTTTCCTACAATGAGCAGTTCTTC	CASSVRGSKFSYNEQFF
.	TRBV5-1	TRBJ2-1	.	TGCGCCAGCAGCTTGGTGCTAGCCCCATACAATGAGCAGTTCTTC	CASSLVLAPYNEQFF
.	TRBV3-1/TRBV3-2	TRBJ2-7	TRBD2	TGTGCCAGCAGCGACACGGAGCGGGGGACCTACGAGCAGTACTTC	CASSDTERGTYEQYF
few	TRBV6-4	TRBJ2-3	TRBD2	TGTGCCAGCAGTGACAGCGGGGGGGCAGATACGCAGTATTTT	CASSDSGGADTQYF
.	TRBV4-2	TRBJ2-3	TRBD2	TGTGCCAGCAGCCAGGATGGACTAGCGGGAGCAGATACGCAGTATTTT	CASSQDGLAGADTQYF
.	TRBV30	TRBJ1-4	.	TGTGCCTGGAGAGGAGAAACCGCAACTAATGAAAAACTGTTTTTT	CAWRGETATNEKLFF
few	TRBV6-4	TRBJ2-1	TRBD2	TGTGCCAGCAGTGACTCCTTAGCGGGGGGGAATGAGCAGTTCTTC	CASSDSLAGGNEQFF
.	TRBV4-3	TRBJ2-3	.	TGCGCCAGCAGCCACCTCCCAGATACGCAGTATTTT	CASSHLPDTQYF
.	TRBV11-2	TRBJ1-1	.	TGTGCCAGCAGCTTAGTCGCGACGGGAGCTTTCTTT	CASSLVATGAFF
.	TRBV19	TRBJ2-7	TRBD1	TGTGCCAGTAGTATGGCAGGGGGCAGCCCCTACGAGCAGTACTTC	CASSMAGGSPYEQYF
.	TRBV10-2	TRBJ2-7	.	TGCGCCAGCAGTGAATCGTACGAGCAGTACTTC	CASSESYEQYF
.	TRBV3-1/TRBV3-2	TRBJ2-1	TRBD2	TGTGCCAGCAGCCGATTAACTAGCGGGAGGAATGAGCAGTTCTTC	CASSRLTSGRNEQFF
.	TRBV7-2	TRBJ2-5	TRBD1	TGTGCCAGCAGCGACCGGGACAGGGTACAAGAGACCCAGTACTTC	CASSDRDRVQETQYF
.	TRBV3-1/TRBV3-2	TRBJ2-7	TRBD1	TGTGCCAGCAGCTTAGGACAGGGGGCCTACGAGCAGTACTTC	CASSLGQGAYEQYF
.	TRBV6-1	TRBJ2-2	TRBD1	TGTGCCAGCAGTGACCGAATCGGGACAGGGAGAGGCACCGGGGAGCTGTTTTTT	CASSDRIGTGRGTGELFF
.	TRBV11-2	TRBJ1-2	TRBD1	TGTGCCAGCAGCCCATCCTCAGGGGGCAGGGTACGGGGCTACACCTTC	CASSPSSGGRVRGYTF
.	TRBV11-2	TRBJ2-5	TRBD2	TGTGCCAGCAGCTTAGATGCGACTAGCGCGGGAGAGACCCAGTACTTC	CASSLDATSAGETQYF
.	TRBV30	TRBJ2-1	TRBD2	TGTGCCCTAGCGGGGGCATTATACAATGAGCAGTTCTTC	CALAGALYNEQFF
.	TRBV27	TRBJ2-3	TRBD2	TGTGCCAGCAGTCCCCGGCGGCTAGCGGGAACCCCCACAGATACGCAGTATTTT	CASSPRRLAGTPTDTQYF
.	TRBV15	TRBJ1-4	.	TGTGCCACCAGCAGAAGATCTCGGGGTAGAGCAACTAATGAAAAACTGTTTTTT	CATSRRSRGRATNEKLFF
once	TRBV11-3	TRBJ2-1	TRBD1	TGTGCCAGCAGCTTACAACAGACAGGGGACAATGAGCAGTTCTTC	CASSLQQTGDNEQFF